This is a list of T cell receptor beta chains from one sample in a study of OX40 agonist ivuxolimab in advanced cancers. TCRdb's copy holds only in-frame clones and misses some; the assay was immunoSEQ multiplex PCR. This repertoire shows roughly 48,000 clones, 85% found once; its top ten account for 9.9%. The sample here was CD4+ or CD8+ T cells sorted from blood, taken in a trial of the OX40 agonist ivuxolimab. Every receptor here comes from an adult with an advanced solid tumor such as melanoma, head and neck, liver or kidney cancer. CDR3s include the opening cysteine and the closing phenylalanine or tryptophan. Each record gives: J gene, D gene, V gene, clone size, CDR3 DNA, CDR3 protein. D genes are given only for firm matches. Clone size, where shown, is once, few, many, or a class for clones that have expanded.

>TRBJ2-3|TRBD1|TRBV5-4|few
TGTGCCAGCGGCCGAGACAGGGGATTCACAGATACGCAGTATTTT
CASGRDRGFTDTQYF
>TRBJ2-1|-|TRBV4-2|-
TGTGCCAGCAGCTTCGATCACAATGAGCAGTTCTTC
CASSFDHNEQFF
>TRBJ2-1|TRBD2|TRBV13|once
TGTGCCAGCAGCTCTCTAGCGGGGATTACGACCTACAATGAGCAGTTCTTC
CASSSLAGITTYNEQFF
>TRBJ2-3|-|TRBV20-1|-
TGCAGTGCTAACGGACCCTCGGCGCAGTATTTT
CSANGPSAQYF
>TRBJ2-1|TRBD2|TRBV2|once
TGTGCCAGCAGTGGGGAGGGAACGAATGAGCAGTTCTTC
CASSGEGTNEQFF
>TRBJ2-5|-|TRBV5-1|-
TGCGCCAGCAGCTTGGAAGGAGGGGGCGAGGAGACCCAGTACTTC
CASSLEGGGEETQYF
>TRBJ1-4|-|TRBV2|-
TGTGCCAGCAGTGCAGGAGCGACTAATGAAAAACTGTTTTTT
CASSAGATNEKLFF
>TRBJ2-7|TRBD2|TRBV28|-
TGTGCCAGCGGGAGGGGCGGGGGGCCCGCGGGAGGGTCCTGGGACTTC
CASGRGGGPAGGSWDF
>TRBJ2-7|TRBD1|TRBV5-1|-
TGCGCCAGCAGCTTAGGGACAGGGGGCGTCTACGAGCAGTACTTC
CASSLGTGGVYEQYF
>TRBJ1-4|TRBD1|TRBV5-1|-
TGCGCCAGCAGCTTGAGACCTCAGGGGGTAGCAACTAATGAAAAACTGTTTTTT
CASSLRPQGVATNEKLFF
>TRBJ2-1|-|TRBV7-9|-
TGTGCCAGCAGCCCAGCTTCGGGTGGGGAGCAGTTCTTC
CASSPASGGEQFF
>TRBJ2-5|-|TRBV2|-
TGTGCCAGCAGGGCCAATTTGGAGACCCAGTACTTC
CASRANLETQYF
>TRBJ1-5|-|TRBV28|once
TGTGCCAGCAGTTTAGGGGGGGGGTATCAGCCCCAGCATTTT
CASSLGGGYQPQHF
>TRBJ2-7|-|TRBV5-1|-
TGCGCCAGCAGCGGATTCATCGGGGAGCAGTACTTC
CASSGFIGEQYF
>TRBJ2-5|TRBD1|TRBV5-1|-
TGCGCCAGCAGCTTGGGGGGGACAGGGATCCAAGAGACCCAGTACTTC
CASSLGGTGIQETQYF
>TRBJ1-1|TRBD1|TRBV30|-
TGTGCCTGGAGTGTGGTTGGGACAGGGGGTTGGGATACTGAAGCTTTCTTT
CAWSVVGTGGWDTEAFF
>TRBJ2-2|TRBD1|TRBV30|-
TGTGCCTGGAGTTTAGACAGGGGGGGATCCGGGGAGCTGTTTTTT
CAWSLDRGGSGELFF
>TRBJ2-7|TRBD2|TRBV27|-
TGTGCCAGCAGTTCCCCCCCAACTAGCGGGAGCACTGGCGAGCAGTACTTC
CASSSPPTSGSTGEQYF
>TRBJ2-7|-|TRBV7-9|-
TGTGCCAGCAGCTCCGCTCGCGAACACTCCTACGAGCAGTACTTC
CASSSAREHSYEQYF
>TRBJ2-3|-|TRBV9|-
TGTGCCAGCAGCGGGAGTTACACAGATACGCAGTATTTT
CASSGSYTDTQYF
>TRBJ2-1|TRBD2|TRBV13|-
TGTGCCAGCACACCCTCAGGGACTAGCGGGTACAATGAGCAGTTCTTC
CASTPSGTSGYNEQFF
>TRBJ1-1|-|TRBV7-3|-
TGTGCCAGCAGCTCACAGGTGAACACTGAAGCTTTCTTT
CASSSQVNTEAFF
>TRBJ1-1|-|TRBV7-9|-
TGTGCCAGCAGCTCGACTGTAGAGAGGGATGAAGCTTTCTTT
CASSSTVERDEAFF
>TRBJ2-3|-|TRBV18|-
TGTGCCAGCTCACCACCGTCCTTGGGGTCTAGCACAGATACGCAGTATTTT
CASSPPSLGSSTDTQYF
>TRBJ2-3|-|TRBV5-4|-
TGTGCCAGCAGCGGGAGCTTTAGCACAGATACGCAGTATTTT
CASSGSFSTDTQYF
>TRBJ2-5|-|TRBV10-3|-
TGTGCCATCAGTGAGTCGGGGGGAGAGACCCAGTACTTC
CAISESGGETQYF
>TRBJ1-2|-|TRBV30|-
TGTGCCTGGATCCCCGGGTGGGCCGCAAGTGGCTACACCTTC
CAWIPGWAASGYTF
>TRBJ2-7|-|TRBV20-1|medium-sized
TGCAGTGCTAGGGCGGACCGGGAGCAGTACTTC
CSARADREQYF
>TRBJ2-5|-|TRBV9|-
TGTGCCAGCAGCGTCAGCGGCCAAGAGACCCAGTACTTC
CASSVSGQETQYF
>TRBJ1-5|TRBD1|TRBV19|-
TGTGCCACCCGGGGGACAGGCCACATGGCTCTGGGCTCATATAGCAATCAGCCCCAGCATTTT
CATRGTGHMALGSYSNQPQHF
>TRBJ2-3|-|TRBV4-1|once
TGCGCCAGCAGCCAAGACCGGACGGCGAATACGCAGTATTTT
CASSQDRTANTQYF
>TRBJ2-5|-|TRBV20-1|-
TGCAGTAAGGTGGGAGAGACCCAGTACTTC
CSKVGETQYF
>TRBJ2-1|-|TRBV6-1|once
TGTGCCAGCCAAAGAGGTAGCTCCTACAATGAGCAGTTCTTC
CASQRGSSYNEQFF
>TRBJ1-2|TRBD1|TRBV28|-
TGTGCCAGCAAGACAGGGACACTTTCTTATGGCTACACCTTC
CASKTGTLSYGYTF
>TRBJ2-1|TRBD2|TRBV6-6|once
TGTGCCAGCAGTTACTCGAGTGGGAGGGGTAACAATGAGCAGTTCTTC
CASSYSSGRGNNEQFF
>TRBJ2-7|-|TRBV30|-
TGTGCCTGGAGTAGAACGGGACTCAACGAGCAGTACTTC
CAWSRTGLNEQYF
>TRBJ2-7|-|TRBV18|-
TGTGCCAGCTCACTCTATTCTCCCGGGACCTCCTCCTACGAGCAGTACTTC
CASSLYSPGTSSYEQYF
>TRBJ2-1|-|TRBV19|-
TGTGCCAGTAGTGGTCAACGGGCAAACAATGAGCAGTTCTTC
CASSGQRANNEQFF
>TRBJ1-2|-|TRBV7-2|once
TGTGCCAGCAGCACGAGACAGTTACACTATGGCTACACCTTC
CASSTRQLHYGYTF
>TRBJ1-6|-|TRBV2|-
TGTGCCAGCACAGTGGGAGGCTATAATTCACCCCTCCACTTT
CASTVGGYNSPLHF
>TRBJ1-3|-|TRBV7-8|-
TGTGCCAGCAGCTTTGTAGGGTTTGGAAACACCATATATTTT
CASSFVGFGNTIYF
>TRBJ2-1|-|TRBV2|-
TGTGCCAGCAGTGAGAGGGGGGAGTATGAGCAGTTCTTC
CASSERGEYEQFF
>TRBJ1-4|-|TRBV28|-
TGTGCCAGCGGCGGGGACGAAAAACTGTTTTTT
CASGGDEKLFF
>TRBJ2-2|-|TRBV19|-
TGTGCCAGTAGTCTCCAGGGAAACACCGGGGAGCTGTTTTTT
CASSLQGNTGELFF
>TRBJ2-5|TRBD1|TRBV4-2|-
TGTGCCAGCAGCCAAGGACAGGGGTCTGAGACCCAGTACTTC
CASSQGQGSETQYF
>TRBJ2-3|-|TRBV11-3|-
TGTGCCAGCAGCCCTGGTTTGGCGACAGATACGCAGTATTTT
CASSPGLATDTQYF
>TRBJ1-1|TRBD1|TRBV2|-
TGTGCCAGCACGTACGACAGGGCCGTGAACACTGAAGCTTTCTTT
CASTYDRAVNTEAFF
>TRBJ2-1|-|TRBV6-5|-
TGTGCCAGCAGGCGGGACGACAACAATGAGCAGTTCTTC
CASRRDDNNEQFF
>TRBJ2-7|TRBD2|TRBV27|-
TGTGCCAGCAGCAACCTAGCGGGAGTCTCCTACGAGCAGTACTTC
CASSNLAGVSYEQYF
>TRBJ1-1|-|TRBV6-5|-
TGTGCCAGCAGTAGACTCGGGACCCTCCCTGAAGCTTTCTTT
CASSRLGTLPEAFF
>TRBJ1-2|-|TRBV2|few
TGTGCCACCAACCAGGGGACCCTCAACTATGGCTACACCTTC
CATNQGTLNYGYTF
>TRBJ1-2|-|TRBV6-5|-
TGTGCCAGCAGTTACTCCGGCCTCAATAACTATGGCTACACCTTC
CASSYSGLNNYGYTF
>TRBJ2-3|TRBD2|TRBV5-1|-
TGCGCCAGCAATACCCGACTAGCGGATACGCAGTATTTT
CASNTRLADTQYF
>TRBJ2-2|TRBD2|TRBV28|once
TGTGCCAGCAAGAGCGGGAGCACCGGGGAGCTGTTTTTT
CASKSGSTGELFF
>TRBJ1-4|-|TRBV28|-
TGTGCCAGCAGTGTTCCGGGACTAGGAAGGGAAAAACTGTTTTTT
CASSVPGLGREKLFF
>TRBJ2-7|-|TRBV11-2|-
TGTGCCAGCAGCTTAGAACCAGGGATTACCTACGAGCAGTACTTC
CASSLEPGITYEQYF